A single sample is the source of the 21 T cell receptor beta chains below, sequenced in a study of naive and memory T cell subsets. Amplification of ligated cDNA took four PCR rounds with SP2 and nested alpha and beta constant primers. One entry per CDR3 protein results from TCRdb running MiXCR on the 5' RACE reads. The sample lists tens of thousands of distinct CDR3 sequences, approximately 4.5% occurring once. The library had UMIs added by 3' ligation of an oligonucleotide to TCR cDNA. These receptors all come from a female donor in good health.

The J gene is TRBJ2-7, the V gene TRBV5-4; tentative D call: TRBD2 (5 bases). V lost 4 bases and J lost 2, with 16 bases in between. Germline loops: CDR1 SGHNT, CDR2 YYREEE (reference sequence). CDR3 length equals 15 residues. CDR3 in DNA: TGTGCCAGCAGCATCTCAGCGGACCTGCCCTACGAGCAGTACTTC. Protein product: CASSISADLPYEQYF. Full variable domain (outside the CDR3, taken from reference TRBV5-4 and TRBJ2-7): ETGVTQSPTHLIKTRGQQVTLRCSSQSGHNTVSWYQQALGQGPQFIFQYYREEENGRGNFPPRFSGLQFPNYSSELNVNALELDDSALYLCASSISADLPYEQYFGPGTRLTVT.

This clonotype was recorded many times. This chain joins TRBV3-1 and TRBJ2-5; D is ambiguous. V gave up 3 bases and J gave up 0 bases, with 14 bases separating them. Germline V CDR1 and CDR2: LGHDT, YNNKEL (reference sequence). CDR3 length equals 16 residues. The CDR3 loop reads CASSHESGPNQETQYF. CDR3 nucleotides: TGTGCCAGCAGCCATGAATCTGGCCCGAACCAAGAGACCCAGTACTTC.

This chain uses TRBV6-1 with TRBJ2-2; D is unclear. The CDR3 consists of 14 residues. The germline V gene has CDR1 MNHNS and CDR2 SASEGT. V was pared by 6 bases and J by 4 bases, with 12 bases between. CDR3: CASRSYATTGELFF. CDR3 in DNA: TGTGCCAGCAGGAGTTACGCTACCACCGGGGAGCTGTTTTTT.

This clonotype turned up a few times. The chain combines TRBV28 with TRBJ2-4; D uncertain. Trimming cost V 3 bases and J 7 bases, with 13 bases left between them. This CDR3 has 14 amino acids. Looked up from germline, CDR1 is MDHEN and CDR2 is SYDVKM. CDR3 nucleotides: TGTGCCAGCAGTTTTTATGTCCGACCCAACATTCAGTACTTC. Amino acid sequence: CASSFYVRPNIQYF.

A remark on this clonotype: One base away lies a much larger clone, so this may be a sequencing read error. This chain uses TRBV19 with TRBJ1-5; D is ambiguous. Germline CDR1 LNHDA, CDR2 SQIVND (reference sequence). This CDR3 contains 17 residues. V lost 3 bases, J lost 0 bases, and 15 bases lay in between. CDR3 sequence reads: CASSMQSNPYSNQPQHF. The CDR3 region has the DNA TGTGCCAGTAGTATGCAGTCCAACCCGTATAGCAATCAGCCCCAGCATTTT. Together with reference TRBV19 and TRBJ1-5, the CDR3 gives the full variable domain: DGGITQSPKYLFRKEGQNVTLSCEQNLNHDAMYWYRQDPGQGLRLIYYSQIVNDFQKGDIAEGYSVSREKKESFPLTVTSAQKNPTAFYLCASSMQSNPYSNQPQHFGDGTRLSIL.

This clonotype was counted a few times. This chain links TRBV20-1 with TRBJ2-7, with TRBD1 matching 8 bases. The CDR3 consists of 15 residues. From germline, CDR1 is DFQATT and CDR2 SNEGSKA (reference sequence). The J segment lost 3 bases and the V segment lost 0 bases, leaving 7 bases of the junction unmatched. The CDR3 DNA sequence: TGCAGTGCTAGAGACCCGACAGGGGCGGTCTACGAGCAGTACTTC. This translates into CSARDPTGAVYEQYF.

The table lists this clonotype with many counts. This chain joins TRBV6-2 or TRBV6-3 and TRBJ1-5, with D possibly being TRBD1 (6 bases). The CDR3 is made up of 16 amino acids. Trimming removed 2 bases at V and 0 bases at J, with 11 bases between. CDR1 is MNHEY, CDR2 SVGEGT, per germline. The CDR3 nucleotides are TGTGCCAGCAGTTACCCCAGGGGCACTAGCAATCAGCCCCAGCATTTT. Its translation is CASSYPRGTSNQPQHF.

This clonotype came up many times. V is TRBV29-1 and J is TRBJ1-2; the match to TRBD1 covers 9 bases. CDR3 length: 15 residues. V dropped 5 bases and J dropped 0; count of bases not matched to a gene: 7. In germline, CDR1 is SQVTM, CDR2 ANQGSEA. CDR3 DNA: TGCAGCGTTTCGACAGGGGGTCAACCTAACTATGGCTACACCTTC. Protein sequence: CSVSTGGQPNYGYTF.

This clonotype appeared many times. The rearrangement links TRBV7-2 to TRBJ1-2; TRBD1 matches at 9 bases. V trimming: 5 bases; J trimming: 8 bases; junction bases outside the gene matches: 15. The CDR3 loop spans 16 amino acids. Germline values: CDR1 SGHTA, CDR2 FQGNSA. The CDR3 nucleotides are TGTGCCAGCAGCCTCTACTACCAAAGGGACAGGGAGGGCTACACCTTC. This gives the protein CASSLYYQRDREGYTF.

In this sample, this clonotype turned up many times. The chain is built from TRBV6-5 and TRBJ2-3, with TRBD1 identical over 7 bases. CDR3 length equals 14 residues. The V segment lost 6 bases and the J segment 1 base; nucleotides outside the gene matches: 4. In germline, CDR1 is MNHEY, CDR2 SVGAGI. The CDR3 protein is CASRQGLGTDTQYF. CDR3 coding DNA: TGTGCCAGCAGACAGGGGCTCGGCACAGATACGCAGTATTTT.

This clonotype appeared many times. The chain is built from TRBV29-1 and TRBJ1-5, with D uncertain. This CDR3 region has 12 residues. Germline V lookup: CDR1 SQVTM, CDR2 ANQGSEA. The germline V and J ends were trimmed by 4 bases and 0 bases, with 4 bases remaining between them. CDR3 nucleotide sequence: TGCAGCGTTGGAAGTAGCAATCAGCCCCAGCATTTT. It translates to CSVGSSNQPQHF.

This clonotype occurred a few times. The chain uses TRBV4-2 and TRBJ2-7; possibly TRBD1 for D (6 bases). V dropped 4 bases and J dropped 4 bases, with 17 bases sitting between them. The germline V gene has CDR1 LGHNA and CDR2 YNFKEQ. The CDR3 is 15 residues long. The CDR3 here is CASSLPGTQAYEQYF. Written as DNA, the CDR3 is TGTGCCAGCAGCCTCCCGGGGACACAAGCTTACGAGCAGTACTTC.

This clonotype appeared many times. The chain employs TRBV6-5 and TRBJ1-4, with no clear D. V lost 6 bases and J 0 bases, leaving 8 bases between the germline ends. The CDR3 has 14 amino acids. Germline V gene data show CDR1 as MNHEY and CDR2 as SVGAGI. The CDR3 bases are TGTGCCAGCAGCAGAGGTGCAACTAATGAAAAACTGTTTTTT. Translation gives CASSRGATNEKLFF.

This clonotype was recorded many times. J is TRBJ2-7 and V is TRBV6-5; D is unresolved. Germline-derived CDR1 and CDR2 are MNHEY and SVGAGI. This CDR3 region has 13 residues. V dropped 6 bases and J dropped 3 bases, with 12 bases sitting between them. The CDR3 coding sequence is TGTGCCAGCAGACCCGACTCAGGCTACGAGCAGTACTTC. It encodes CASRPDSGYEQYF.

The CDR3 DNA is TGTGCCAGCAGTGCAGGGGTAGCGTATGGCTACACCTTC. Protein product: CASSAGVAYGYTF. The rearrangement joins TRBV12-3 or TRBV12-4 to TRBJ1-2, with D tentatively TRBD1 (6 bases). V lost 5 bases, J lost 5 bases, and 12 bases lay in between. The CDR3 is made up of 13 amino acids.

At least ten counts were recorded for this clonotype. The chain has TRBV7-2 and TRBJ2-1; D is unclear. The V and J ends lost 3 bases and 7 bases respectively, with 4 bases between them. The CDR3 is made up of 11 amino acids. Looked up from germline, CDR1 is SGHTA and CDR2 is FQGNSA. The CDR3 sequence is CASSFVNEQFF. CDR3 DNA sequence: TGTGCCAGCAGCTTCGTTAATGAGCAGTTCTTC.

J is TRBJ2-5 and V is TRBV12-3 or TRBV12-4; 7 bases fit TRBD2. Unmatched junction bases numbered 11, after V lost 6 bases and J lost 4 bases. The length of the CDR3 is 15 residues. The CDR3 nucleotides are TGTGCCAGCAGCCCCCGAACGGGGGGAGGAGAGACCCAGTACTTC. This translates into CASSPRTGGGETQYF.

This clonotype showed up just a few times. The genes are TRBV28 and TRBJ2-3; a possible D gene is TRBD2 (5 bases). V dropped 5 bases and J dropped 10 bases, with 19 bases sitting between them. The CDR3 consists of 14 residues. The germline CDR1 and CDR2 sequences are MDHEN and SYDVKM. CDR3 residues: CASSPRARRGAQYF. CDR3 nucleotide sequence: TGTGCCAGCAGTCCCCGGGCCCGCCGGGGTGCGCAGTATTTT.

This clonotype came up many times. The chain joins TRBV6-5 to TRBJ1-1; D gene uncertain. This CDR3 is built from 13 residues. From germline, CDR1 is MNHEY and CDR2 SVGAGI. The V and J ends lost 2 bases and 4 bases respectively, with 8 bases between them. CDR3 bases: TGTGCCAGCAGTTACAGCTACACCACTGAAGCTTTCTTT. Translation gives CASSYSYTTEAFF.

This clonotype was counted at least ten times. J is TRBJ2-7 and V is TRBV7-3; 7 positions agree with TRBD1. J was trimmed by 6 bases and V by 5 bases; bases with no gene match: 7. This CDR3 is built from 13 residues. The V gene's germline CDR1 is SGHTA and CDR2 FQGTGA. This CDR3 is CASSALGGREQYF. The CDR3 nucleotides are TGTGCCAGCAGCGCTCTAGGGGGCCGCGAGCAGTACTTC.

The table lists this clonotype with many counts. V gene TRBV2 combines with J gene TRBJ2-3, with D uncertain. This CDR3 spans 12 amino acids. The V gene lost 11 bases and the J gene lost 5 bases, with 14 bases spanning the gap. Germline V gene sequence: CDR1 SNHLY, CDR2 FYNNEI. The CDR3 DNA reads TGTGCCCCCTCCGGGCGCCGAGATACGCAGTATTTT. Translating it yields CAPSGRRDTQYF.